One and the same sample provided the 19 T cell receptor beta chains below, sequenced in a study of cytomegalovirus exposure and HLA in healthy donors. Primers included in the PCR were 60 Vbeta and 13 Jbeta primers. Data came from immunoSEQ multiplex PCR; TCRdb stores just in-frame clones and leaves some out. The sample totals more than 45,000 clones; its top ten clones hold 2% to 2.5%. Sequenced input: PBMCs. These receptors were taken from a middle-aged woman in good health and CMV-seronegative.

The V gene is TRBV19, the J gene TRBJ1-1, with 8 bases matching TRBD1. The CDR3 has 13 residues. Germline assignment: CDR1 LNHDA and CDR2 SQIVND (reference sequence). J gave up 8 bases and V 10 bases, and 12 bases lay outside the gene matches. The CDR3: CANTPNRGREAFF. The CDR3 coding sequence is TGTGCCAATACCCCCAACAGGGGGAGGGAAGCTTTCTTT. Full variable domain (remainder filled in from reference TRBV19 and TRBJ1-1): DGGITQSPKYLFRKEGQNVTLSCEQNLNHDAMYWYRQDPGQGLRLIYYSQIVNDFQKGDIAEGYSVSREKKESFPLTVTSAQKNPTAFYLCANTPNRGREAFFGQGTRLTVV.

This chain links TRBV5-1 with TRBJ2-2; 14 bases align to TRBD2. Losses at the gene ends were 0 bases for V and 6 bases for J; bases not matched to a gene: 1. CDR1 is SGHRS, CDR2 YFSETQ, per germline. This CDR3 spans 16 amino acids. The CDR3 here is CASSLEGLAGAGELFF. The CDR3 bases are TGCGCCAGCAGCTTGGAGGGACTAGCGGGGGCCGGGGAGCTGTTTTTT.

The V gene is TRBV20-1, the J gene TRBJ2-1, with D perhaps matching TRBD2 (7 bases). Per the germline V gene, CDR1 is DFQATT and CDR2 is SNEGSKA (reference sequence). V was clipped by 6 bases and J by 12 bases, with 15 bases between them. The CDR3 loop spans 11 amino acids. CDR3: CSAPEGGRQFF. The CDR3 DNA follows: TGCAGTGCCCCGGAGGGGGGGCGGCAGTTCTTC.

The genes are TRBV27 and TRBJ2-5; a weak D match, TRBD2 (6 bases). V lost 5 bases, J lost 1 base, and 11 bases lay in between. The CDR3 contains 14 residues. The V gene's germline CDR1 is MNHEY and CDR2 SMNVEV (reference sequence). CDR3 loop: CASSTYGSQETQYF. CDR3 sequence (DNA): TGTGCCAGCAGTACGTACGGGAGCCAAGAGACCCAGTACTTC.

The V call is TRBV29-1, the J call TRBJ1-6, with a weak D call TRBD1 (5 bases). V was cut by 2 bases and J by 6 bases, with 8 bases left in between. CDR1 is SQVTM, CDR2 ANQGSEA, per germline. The length of the CDR3 is 13 residues. The CDR3 region is CSVETTANSPLHF. DNA for the CDR3: TGCAGCGTTGAAACGACAGCTAATTCACCCCTCCACTTT. Full variable domain (remainder filled in from reference TRBV29-1 and TRBJ1-6): SAVISQKPSRDICQRGTSLTIQCQVDSQVTMMFWYRQQPGQSLTLIATANQGSEATYESGFVIDKFPISRPNLTFSTLTVSNMSPEDSSIYLCSVETTANSPLHFGNGTRLTVT.

V and J are TRBV27 and TRBJ2-2, with TRBD1 as a possible D gene (6 bases). V lost 7 bases to trimming and J lost 8 bases, with 23 bases between them. The CDR3 has 16 residues. From germline, CDR1 is MNHEY and CDR2 SMNVEV (reference sequence). The CDR3 loop is CASTSLVDRLWGELFF. For the CDR3, the DNA is TGTGCCAGCACCTCCCTCGTTGACAGGCTCTGGGGGGAGCTGTTTTTT.

V gene TRBV7-8 combines with J gene TRBJ1-4, with a tentative D call TRBD1 (6 bases). CDR1 is SGHVS and CDR2 is FQNEAQ in the germline V gene. Trimming removed 4 bases from V and 10 bases from J, with 19 bases in between. The CDR3 is 15 residues long. CDR3 amino acids: CASSSIATGIGKLFF. DNA for the CDR3: TGTGCCAGCAGCTCCATAGCCACAGGGATCGGAAAACTGTTTTTT.

The chain links TRBV11-2 to TRBJ1-2, with TRBD1 matching over 7 bases. Germline lookup yields CDR1 SGHAT and CDR2 FQNNGV. The CDR3 spans 13 residues. Losses at the gene ends were 6 bases for V and 4 bases for J; bases not matched to a gene: 5. The CDR3 spells CASRGTAAYGYTF. The CDR3 DNA follows: TGTGCCAGCAGGGGGACAGCGGCCTATGGCTACACCTTC.

This chain links TRBV5-1 with TRBJ2-3; TRBD2 matches at 7 bases. Germline trimming cut 4 bases from V and 0 bases from J; bases unmatched to any gene: 14. Germline values: CDR1 SGHRS, CDR2 YFSETQ. CDR3 length: 18 amino acids. CDR3 nucleotide sequence: TGCGCCAGCAGCCCGACGAATCTAGCGGAGGCTAGCACAGATACGCAGTATTTT. The encoded protein is CASSPTNLAEASTDTQYF.

The J gene is TRBJ2-7, the V gene TRBV5-6; 10 bases match TRBD2. The length of the CDR3 is 17 residues. The ends lost 4 bases at V and 2 bases at J; junction bases unmatched: 12. Germline V gene lookup returns CDR1 SGHDT and CDR2 YYEEEE. For the CDR3, the DNA is TGTGCCAGCAGCGTGGTGCTAGCGGGGGCCAACGCCTACGAGCAGTACTTC. Residues: CASSVVLAGANAYEQYF.

The genes are TRBV9 and TRBJ2-5; a weak D match, TRBD2 (6 bases). This CDR3 region has 12 residues. Germline V gene lookup returns CDR1 SGDLS and CDR2 YYNGEE. V lost 3 bases, J lost 3 bases, and 6 bases lay in between. The CDR3 here is CASSAGEETQYF. The CDR3 DNA reads as TGTGCCAGCAGCGCGGGAGAAGAGACCCAGTACTTC.

The chain employs TRBV4-3 and TRBJ1-2, with a weak D call TRBD1 (6 bases). CDR3 size: 15 residues. V dropped 1 base and J dropped 7 bases, with 16 bases sitting between them. Germline lookup yields CDR1 LGHNA and CDR2 YSLEER. For the CDR3, the DNA is TGCGCCAGCAGCCAAGGGGGGGAGGGGGTCTTTGGCTACACCTTC. This translates into CASSQGGEGVFGYTF.

J is TRBJ2-7 and V is TRBV7-9; D not resolved. Trimming pared 8 bases from V and 1 base from J, leaving 9 bases between. Germline CDR1 SEHNR, CDR2 FQNEAQ (reference sequence). The CDR3 is 12 residues long. CDR3 loop: CASGADSYEQYF. CDR3 DNA: TGTGCCAGCGGTGCGGATTCCTACGAGCAGTACTTC.

The gene calls are TRBV7-3 and TRBJ2-1, with D perhaps TRBD1 (5 bases). Germline V gene data show CDR1 as SGHTA and CDR2 as FQGTGA. The V end was cut by 4 bases, the J end by 15 bases, with 16 bases between. There are 12 residues in the CDR3. The CDR3 loop is CASSSPGAAPFF. The CDR3 DNA sequence: TGTGCCAGCAGCTCGCCTGGGGCCGCGCCGTTCTTC.

The chain couples TRBV19 to TRBJ1-1; possible D gene TRBD1, 5 bases. The CDR3 runs to 15 residues. Germline V gene lookup returns CDR1 LNHDA and CDR2 SQIVND (reference sequence). Trimming removed 7 bases at V and 1 base at J, with 16 bases between. The CDR3 nucleotides read TGTGCCAGTACCCCTATAGGGGCCAGGAACACTGAAGCTTTCTTT. Translating it yields CASTPIGARNTEAFF.

V gene TRBV6-5 combines with J gene TRBJ1-2; perhaps TRBD1 as D (6 bases). The CDR3 has 14 amino acids. The V and J ends lost 0 bases and 6 bases respectively, with 11 bases between them. From germline, CDR1 is MNHEY and CDR2 SVGAGI. CDR3 sequence: CASSYSGRGDGYTF. CDR3 sequence (DNA): TGTGCCAGCAGTTACTCGGGCAGGGGCGATGGCTACACCTTC.

Concerning this clone itself: One end of the junction is discordant with germline, which a read error may explain. The chain combines TRBV30 with TRBJ2-3, with D perhaps TRBD2 (5 bases). This CDR3 has 15 residues. Germline V lookup: CDR1 GTSNPN, CDR2 SVGIG (reference sequence). As DNA, the CDR3 is TGTGCCGGGAGTTCTACGGGGTACCCCACAGATACGCAGTATTTT. Protein sequence: CAGSSTGYPTDTQYF.

V and J are TRBV5-4 and TRBJ1-2; 9 bases map to TRBD1. After removal of 4 bases from V and 6 bases from J, the junction contained 4 bases not matched to a gene. The CDR3 covers 13 residues. In germline, CDR1 is SGHNT, CDR2 YYREEE (reference sequence). In DNA, the CDR3 is TGTGCCAGCAGCCCCGGACAGGGGAATGGCTACACCTTC. It yields the protein CASSPGQGNGYTF.

With regard to this clone: The sample contains more than one DNA sequence encoding this CDR3. The V and J genes are TRBV5-1 and TRBJ2-6; TRBD2 matches 10 bases. This CDR3 has 19 amino acids. The junction had 7 bases not matched to a gene; V was cut back by 0 bases and J by 1 base. The germline CDR1 and CDR2 sequences are SGHRS and YFSETQ. The CDR3 sequence: CASSLDQRGGPSGANVLTF. CDR3 sequence (DNA): TGCGCCAGCAGCTTGGACCAGCGGGGGGGACCATCTGGGGCCAACGTCCTGACTTTC.